The clone carrying this T cell receptor (beta chain) was seen a few times. The antigen remains undetermined. The data were obtained in a study of post-analysis software for immune sequencing data. Unique molecular identifiers were present in the TCR beta cDNA libraries. A single record per CDR3 protein comes from TCRdb applying MiXCR to the PCR reads. The sample has some 690,000 distinct CDR3 sequences; around 60% are singletons. Whole-study findings and limits: Five TRBV segments were significantly more frequent in patients than in controls. TRBV5-6, TRBV5-1 and TRBV20-1 were among these segments. In multiple sclerosis, normalized Chao1 diversity was significantly below that of controls. Strong same-batch co-clustering of samples appeared with F measure clustering.

The junction had 4 bases not matched to a gene; V was cut back by 0 bases and J by 0 bases. The germline V gene encodes CDR1 SGHTA and CDR2 FQGTGA. The CDR3 is 19 amino acids. The clonotype originates from a girl aged 2-10 years with multiple sclerosis. This sequence joins TRBV7-3 and TRBJ2-1; 14 bases match TRBD2. The sequenced sample was blood. CDR3 nucleotide sequence: TGTGCCAGCAGCTTAACCGCCGGGACTAGCGGGAGCTCCTACAATGAGCAGTTCTTC. This translates into CASSLTAGTSGSSYNEQFF.